This entry is about one T cell receptor beta chain. Profiling relied on immunoSEQ multiplex PCR, and the TCRdb table lists in-frame clones only, not all of them. The sample shows 75,000 to 100,000 clones, roughly 89% of them seen only once. The germline V and J ends were trimmed by 0 bases and 0 bases, with 12 bases remaining between them. The CDR3 loop spans 17 amino acids. Germline CDR1 is SGDLS and CDR2 is YYNGEE. These data come from a study of OX40 agonist ivuxolimab in advanced cancers. At the level of the study: Ivuxolimab, an antibody acting as an agonist of OX40 (CD134), was used to treat patients. Recorded diagnoses for dose-escalation patients were hepatocellular carcinoma, melanoma, renal cell or head and neck cancer.

The chain carries TRBV9 and TRBJ2-2, with D unresolved. The receptor comes from an adult with an advanced solid tumor such as melanoma, head and neck, liver or kidney cancer. The specimen comprised CD4+ or CD8+ T cells sorted from blood, sampled in a trial of the OX40 agonist ivuxolimab. The CDR3 sequence is CASSVVGTSANTGELFF. DNA for the CDR3: TGTGCCAGCAGCGTAGTAGGAACCAGCGCGAACACCGGGGAGCTGTTTTTT.